Detailed here is one TCR beta chain. Clones were read by immunoSEQ multiplex PCR, and TCRdb kept only the in-frame ones, dropping some. The table lists 90,000 to 100,000 clones, roughly 87% of them singletons, with less than 6% in the top ten. The sample belongs to a study of identifying expanded T cells in peripheral blood. Trimming removed 5 bases at V and 5 bases at J, with 13 bases between. CDR1 is MNHNS, CDR2 SASEGT, per germline. The CDR3 sequence is 15 residues long. Sequences were obtained from blood. The chain uses TRBV6-1 and TRBJ1-6; D call uncertain. This receptor was obtained from a person aged 18-70 years in good health. CDR3 DNA sequence: TGTGCCAGCAGTCCTATGGTAGGGAATAATTCACCCCTCCACTTT. Protein: CASSPMVGNNSPLHF.